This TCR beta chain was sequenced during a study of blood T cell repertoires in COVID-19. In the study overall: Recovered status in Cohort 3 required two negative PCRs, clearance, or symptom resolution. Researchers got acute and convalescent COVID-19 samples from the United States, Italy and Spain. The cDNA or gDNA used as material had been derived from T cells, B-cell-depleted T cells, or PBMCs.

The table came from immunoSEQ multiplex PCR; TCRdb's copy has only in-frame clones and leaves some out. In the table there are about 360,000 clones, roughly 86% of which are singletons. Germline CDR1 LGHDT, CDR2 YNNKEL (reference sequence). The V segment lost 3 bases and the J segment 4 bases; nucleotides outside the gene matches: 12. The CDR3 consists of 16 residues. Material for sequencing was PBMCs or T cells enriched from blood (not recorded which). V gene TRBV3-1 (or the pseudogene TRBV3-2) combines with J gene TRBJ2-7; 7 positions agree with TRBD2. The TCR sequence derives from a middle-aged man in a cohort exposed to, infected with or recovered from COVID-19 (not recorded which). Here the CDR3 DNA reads TGTGCCAGCAGCCAGGAACTAGCGCCCATGGGGTACGAGCAGTACTTC. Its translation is CASSQELAPMGYEQYF.